This TCR beta chain was identified during a study of cytomegalovirus exposure and HLA in healthy donors. Findings of the study overall: In a later analysis, a genetic analysis reported fewer productive-TCR N-insertions in an Asian-associated ancestry cluster than the cohort average. Three chains linked to CMV were shown in vitro to be specific for CMV antigens. Highest at DRB1 and lowest at HLA-C, TCR association rates differed among HLA loci in a later analysis. Earlier findings revealed that most TCR beta V segments proved productive either about 87% or about 30% of the time.

The PCR was carried out with 60 Vbeta primers and 13 Jbeta primers. Repertoires were generated with immunoSEQ multiplex PCR, while TCRdb's copy carries only in-frame clones and drops some. The sample records just under 95,000 clones, about 83% being singletons. A remark on this clone: The antigen remains unidentified.

The CDR3 contains 14 residues. Trimming pared 6 bases from V and 4 bases from J, leaving 13 bases between. CDR1 is LNHDA and CDR2 is SQIVND in the germline V gene (reference sequence). The chain recombines TRBV19 with TRBJ1-5, with no clear D. The source of this sequence is a woman under 30 in good health and CMV-seropositive. The sample was PBMCs. CDR3 loop: CASRPPGFNQPQHF. The DNA for the CDR3 is TGTGCCAGTAGGCCCCCAGGATTTAATCAGCCCCAGCATTTT.